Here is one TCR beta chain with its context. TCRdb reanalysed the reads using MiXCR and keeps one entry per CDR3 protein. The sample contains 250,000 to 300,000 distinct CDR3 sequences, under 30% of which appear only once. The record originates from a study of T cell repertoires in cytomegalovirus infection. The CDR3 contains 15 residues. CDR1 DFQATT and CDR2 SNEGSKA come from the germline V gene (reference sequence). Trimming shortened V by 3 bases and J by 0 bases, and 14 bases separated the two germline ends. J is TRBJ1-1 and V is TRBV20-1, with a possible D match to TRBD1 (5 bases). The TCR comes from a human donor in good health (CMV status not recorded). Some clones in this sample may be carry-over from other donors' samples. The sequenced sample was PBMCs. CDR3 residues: CSASLGAGLNTEAFF. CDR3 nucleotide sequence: TGCAGTGCTAGCTTGGGAGCAGGGCTGAACACTGAAGCTTTCTTT.